The rows below give T cell receptor beta chains drawn from one sample of a study of blood T cell repertoires in COVID-19. Sequencing used immunoSEQ multiplex PCR; TCRdb keeps in-frame clones, though not all of them. The table records tens of thousands of clones, roughly three quarters of them present only once. Sequencing was carried out using peripheral blood. These receptors were obtained from a human donor in a cohort sampled during active COVID-19. Both conserved end residues are trimmed from each CDR3.

J gene | V gene | CDR3 protein
TRBJ2-3 | TRBV28 | ASSSGLTTSGSAAYTQY
TRBJ1-4 | TRBV4-1 | ASSQEDGTIRKLF
TRBJ2-2 | TRBV29-1 | SVVRGNTGELF
TRBJ1-1 | TRBV27 | ASSAGTGNTEAF
TRBJ1-2 | TRBV6-5 | ASSSPDRGHWGYT
TRBJ2-1 | TRBV5-1 | ASSLAIGGTMNEQF
TRBJ1-1 | TRBV13 | ASSFLTVGPGAF
TRBJ2-3 | TRBV28 | ASSFGSGSGRAADTQY
TRBJ2-2 | TRBV18 | ASSPQGAGELF
TRBJ2-1 | TRBV28 | ASIPSLRGQGWVNEQF
TRBJ1-5 | TRBV28 | ASGTGGHQPQH
TRBJ2-7 | TRBV25-1 | ASSPTLGQGSYEQY
TRBJ2-2 | TRBV3-1/TRBV3-2 | ASSPSRTGPAGELF
TRBJ1-6 | TRBV4-3 | ASRGQGRSPLH
TRBJ2-7 | TRBV18 | ASSPGSDSLYEQY
TRBJ1-1 | TRBV4-3 | ASSQEAEAYTEAF
TRBJ2-5 | TRBV7-8 | ASSSLQETQY
TRBJ2-1 | TRBV19 | ATRRDNNEQF
TRBJ2-5 | TRBV4-2 | ASSRDRGGETQY
TRBJ2-2 | TRBV7-9 | ASSLGTGGRNTGELF
TRBJ2-7 | TRBV27 | ASKIQGTNTYEQY
TRBJ2-7 | TRBV6-5 | ASSQGQGVYEQY
TRBJ2-3 | TRBV27 | ASSSRGSSTDTQY
TRBJ1-1 | TRBV7-8 | ASSSGGEDTEAF
TRBJ2-7 | TRBV11-2 | ASSSNPGTGDPPFYEQY
TRBJ1-4 | TRBV3-1/TRBV3-2 | ASSHGQVGTNEKLF
TRBJ2-3 | TRBV19 | ASSYSSSTDTQY
TRBJ2-1 | TRBV5-1 | ASTGGSGRNEQF
TRBJ1-2 | TRBV19 | ASSIARGGGYT
TRBJ2-3 | TRBV3-1/TRBV3-2 | ASSQQDTQY
TRBJ2-7 | TRBV7-2 | ASSPGQYYEQY
TRBJ1-4 | TRBV27 | ASSTLGGYEKLF
TRBJ2-1 | TRBV28 | ASSYTGLAGGVSSYNEQF
TRBJ1-2 | TRBV19 | ASRPEYYGYT
TRBJ2-4 | TRBV10-1 | ASIVQDIQY
TRBJ1-4 | TRBV28 | ASSSGGLDEKLF
TRBJ2-3 | TRBV2 | ASPDYKTSNTQY
TRBJ2-2 | TRBV4-1 | ASSQDRELF
TRBJ1-2 | TRBV6-2/TRBV6-3 | ASSYFAGTDLNYGYT
TRBJ2-2 | TRBV7-6 | ASSYTANTGELF
TRBJ2-3 | TRBV30 | ASRRTGRTDTQY
TRBJ2-5 | TRBV20-1 | SAAARETQY
TRBJ1-1 | TRBV19 | ASIRTGGNTEAF
TRBJ1-4 | TRBV19 | ASRQTGEEKLF
TRBJ2-2 | TRBV21-1 | ASSNRPNAGTNTGELF